The present TCR beta chain was sequenced within a study of early T cells in non-severe SARS-CoV-2 infection. Tagging with unique molecular identifiers was applied to individual cDNA molecules. Each CDR3 protein is one row after TCRdb ran MiXCR on the 5' RACE reads. The table shows roughly 51,000 distinct CDR3 sequences, with 5.5% to 8% occurring only once. This clonotype was counted a few times. The V gene's germline CDR1 is MGHRA and CDR2 YSYEKL. The CDR3 is made up of 16 amino acids. Trimming at V came to 0 bases and at J to 7 bases, leaving 7 bases not matched to a gene. V and J are TRBV4-1 and TRBJ1-4; 8 positions agree with TRBD1. The sample was whole blood, taken at baseline. The sequence was collected from an adult who was a healthcare worker with PCR-confirmed SARS-CoV-2 infection or an uninfected control (not recorded which). The CDR3 spells CASSQEGGQGFEKLFF. The CDR3 coding sequence is TGCGCCAGCAGCCAAGAGGGAGGACAGGGTTTTGAAAAACTGTTTTTT.